This TCR beta chain came from a study of cytomegalovirus exposure and HLA in healthy donors. This clone appeared a few times. Its matching antigen is unknown. Trimming left V 4 bases short and J 2 bases short, with 6 bases between. CDR1 is DFQATT and CDR2 is SNEGSKA in the germline V gene (reference sequence). The CDR3 contains 11 residues. Points from the study as a whole: In a later analysis, across HLA loci, associated TCR counts were highest for DRB1, lowest for HLA-C. Further analysis, carried out later, found HLA-associated TCR beta chains more clonally expanded than equally common other chains.

The PCR made use of 60 Vbeta and 13 Jbeta primers. The assay was immunoSEQ multiplex PCR, and TCRdb's table has in-frame clones only and misses some. The table shows fewer than 140,000 clones, with more than 60% occurring only once. The sequenced sample consisted of PBMCs. This TCR came from a man aged 40-50 years in good health and CMV-seronegative. This chain joins TRBV20-1 and TRBJ2-7, with a weak D call TRBD1 (5 bases). CDR3 amino acids: CSATGPYEQYF. The CDR3 DNA is TGCAGTGCTACAGGGCCCTACGAGCAGTACTTC.